A selection of T cell receptor beta chains follows, all from one sample in a study of long-term antiretroviral therapy in people with HIV. Some clones are missing from TCRdb's copy, which holds only in-frame ones; the method was immunoSEQ multiplex PCR. The sample consists of 25,000 to 35,000 clones, approximately 97% of them appearing once. The sample consisted of unsorted PBMCs, taken 6.9 years after starting antiretroviral therapy. The receptors originated from a man aged 30-40 years with HIV. Both conserved end residues are part of each CDR3. A D gene is named only where the DNA matches it firmly. Clone size is not always given. Where it is, it says once, few, many or a class for expanded clones.

d_gene: TRBD1; abundance: .; v_gene: TRBV5-4; j_gene: TRBJ1-1; CDR3aa: CASSSGGLTGDTEAFF; CDR3nt: TGTGCCAGCAGCTCGGGGGGACTGACAGGGGACACTGAAGCTTTCTTT
d_gene: .; abundance: .; v_gene: TRBV5-6; j_gene: TRBJ2-1; CDR3aa: CASSLGGSVGYNEQFF; CDR3nt: TGTGCCAGCAGCTTGGGGGGGAGCGTCGGCTACAATGAGCAGTTCTTC
d_gene: .; abundance: .; v_gene: TRBV6-5; j_gene: TRBJ1-4; CDR3aa: CASSLRNSYEKLFF; CDR3nt: TGTGCCAGCAGCCTCCGGAACAGCTATGAAAAACTGTTTTTT
d_gene: TRBD2; abundance: .; v_gene: TRBV7-9; j_gene: TRBJ2-3; CDR3aa: CASRPQGGRTVDTQYF; CDR3nt: TGTGCCAGCCGCCCTCAGGGAGGGCGAACGGTAGATACGCAGTATTTT
d_gene: TRBD2; abundance: .; v_gene: TRBV4-1; j_gene: TRBJ2-3; CDR3aa: CASSQGLAGGSTDTQYF; CDR3nt: TGCGCCAGCAGCCAAGGGCTAGCGGGAGGGAGCACAGATACGCAGTATTTT
d_gene: .; abundance: .; v_gene: TRBV19; j_gene: TRBJ2-5; CDR3aa: CASSIVSGVETQYF; CDR3nt: TGTGCCAGTAGTATAGTGTCAGGGGTGGAGACCCAGTACTTC
d_gene: .; abundance: .; v_gene: TRBV9; j_gene: TRBJ2-2; CDR3aa: CASSVGLDGRGTGELFF; CDR3nt: TGTGCCAGCAGCGTAGGGCTGGACGGCCGAGGGACCGGGGAGCTGTTTTTT
d_gene: TRBD2; abundance: .; v_gene: TRBV7-8; j_gene: TRBJ2-1; CDR3aa: CASGPTSRWYNEQFF; CDR3nt: TGTGCCAGCGGGCCGACTAGCAGGTGGTACAATGAGCAGTTCTTC
d_gene: .; abundance: .; v_gene: TRBV7-2; j_gene: TRBJ2-3; CDR3aa: CASSLIWEDTQYF; CDR3nt: TGTGCCAGCAGCTTAATCTGGGAAGATACGCAGTATTTT
d_gene: .; abundance: .; v_gene: TRBV9; j_gene: TRBJ2-7; CDR3aa: CASSVGLEGTYEQYF; CDR3nt: TGTGCCAGCAGCGTAGGCCTTGAGGGTACCTACGAGCAGTACTTC
d_gene: TRBD1; abundance: .; v_gene: TRBV5-1; j_gene: TRBJ2-7; CDR3aa: CASSLDRQGADAEQYF; CDR3nt: TGCGCCAGCAGCTTGGACCGACAGGGGGCTGATGCCGAGCAGTACTTC
d_gene: .; abundance: .; v_gene: TRBV6-5; j_gene: TRBJ1-6; CDR3aa: CASSYNAGTLLF; CDR3nt: TGTGCCAGCAGTTACAACGCGGGGACTCTGCTATTT
d_gene: .; abundance: .; v_gene: TRBV13; j_gene: TRBJ1-2; CDR3aa: CASSLQGINGYTF; CDR3nt: TGTGCCAGCAGCTTACAGGGAATTAATGGCTACACCTTC
d_gene: TRBD1; abundance: .; v_gene: TRBV4-3; j_gene: TRBJ1-5; CDR3aa: CASSQGTGSGNQPQHF; CDR3nt: TGCGCCAGCAGCCAAGGGACAGGTTCAGGAAATCAGCCCCAGCATTTT
d_gene: TRBD1; abundance: once; v_gene: TRBV4-1; j_gene: TRBJ1-2; CDR3aa: CASSQDMGQRLGGYTF; CDR3nt: TGCGCCAGCAGCCAAGATATGGGACAGCGCCTGGGGGGCTACACCTTC
d_gene: .; abundance: .; v_gene: TRBV4-1; j_gene: TRBJ1-5; CDR3aa: CASSQLLVGGGGPQHF; CDR3nt: TGCGCCAGCAGCCAACTTCTGGTGGGCGGGGGTGGGCCCCAGCATTTT
d_gene: .; abundance: .; v_gene: TRBV4-2; j_gene: TRBJ1-1; CDR3aa: CASSQDEGLAEAFF; CDR3nt: TGTGCCAGCAGCCAAGACGAGGGTCTCGCTGAAGCTTTCTTT
d_gene: .; abundance: once; v_gene: TRBV13; j_gene: TRBJ2-1; CDR3aa: CASSSTNGGDATYNEQFF; CDR3nt: TGTGCCAGCAGCTCTACAAACGGCGGGGACGCTACATACAATGAGCAGTTCTTC
d_gene: .; abundance: .; v_gene: TRBV15; j_gene: TRBJ2-7; CDR3aa: CATSRDKEGNEQYF; CDR3nt: TGTGCCACCAGCAGAGACAAGGAGGGCAACGAGCAGTACTTC
d_gene: .; abundance: .; v_gene: TRBV4-3; j_gene: TRBJ2-2; CDR3aa: CASSQDSLLAGELFF; CDR3nt: TGCGCCAGCAGCCAAGATTCTCTCCTGGCCGGGGAGCTGTTTTTT
d_gene: TRBD1; abundance: .; v_gene: TRBV15; j_gene: TRBJ1-2; CDR3aa: CATSREGRGHGYTF; CDR3nt: TGTGCCACCAGCAGGGAAGGCAGGGGGCATGGCTACACCTTC
d_gene: .; abundance: .; v_gene: TRBV7-9; j_gene: TRBJ1-1; CDR3aa: CASALGPEAFF; CDR3nt: TGTGCCAGCGCACTAGGCCCTGAAGCTTTCTTT
d_gene: .; abundance: .; v_gene: TRBV7-2; j_gene: TRBJ1-1; CDR3aa: CASSLQTGYSTEAFF; CDR3nt: TGTGCCAGCAGCCTCCAGACAGGCTATAGCACTGAAGCTTTCTTT
d_gene: .; abundance: .; v_gene: TRBV2; j_gene: TRBJ1-5; CDR3aa: CASSVDQPQHF; CDR3nt: TGTGCCAGCAGTGTAGATCAGCCCCAGCATTTT
d_gene: .; abundance: .; v_gene: TRBV7-3; j_gene: TRBJ1-2; CDR3aa: CASSLGGDPGIYGYTF; CDR3nt: TGTGCCAGCAGCTTAGGGGGGGACCCCGGCATCTATGGCTACACCTTC
d_gene: .; abundance: .; v_gene: TRBV4-3; j_gene: TRBJ2-3; CDR3aa: CASSVSRRFTDTQYF; CDR3nt: TGCGCCAGCAGCGTCTCACGGCGGTTCACGGATACGCAGTATTTT
d_gene: TRBD2; abundance: .; v_gene: TRBV9; j_gene: TRBJ2-1; CDR3aa: CASSANRKAGKYNEQFF; CDR3nt: TGTGCCAGCAGCGCGAACCGGAAAGCGGGAAAGTACAATGAGCAGTTCTTC
d_gene: .; abundance: .; v_gene: TRBV9; j_gene: TRBJ2-2; CDR3aa: CASTVLATNTGELFF; CDR3nt: TGTGCCAGCACCGTGCTAGCGACCAACACCGGGGAGCTGTTTTTT